This T cell receptor beta chain derives from a study of T cell responses to AZD1222 COVID-19 vaccine. Background on the study: Combined were second doses at about 4 or about 12 weeks. Findings and caveats of the study: Repertoires were obtained solely post-peak T cell response. Reportedly, close to half of spike-specific TCRs are directed against unmutated variant regions.

Details on this clone: Its antigen is not identified.

This CDR3 is 18 amino acids long. The germline CDR1 and CDR2 sequences are KGHSH and LQKENI. J lost 2 bases, V lost 2 bases, and 6 bases had no gene match. Measured with immunoSEQ multiplex PCR; TCRdb has only the in-frame clones, and not every one. The repertoire holds some 150,000 clones, with about 90% as singletons. The TCR sequence derives from an adult in good health. Sequencing used peripheral blood, obtained on day 0 of AZD1222 vaccination. This rearrangement joins TRBV18 to TRBJ2-4; 13 positions match TRBD2. CDR3 amino acids: CASSPGLAGDASKNIQYF. In DNA, the CDR3 is TGTGCCAGCTCACCAGGACTAGCGGGAGACGCGTCCAAAAACATTCAGTACTTC.